This T cell receptor (beta chain) stems from a study of T cell repertoires in cytomegalovirus infection. In TCRdb, the reads were re-called with MiXCR into one record per CDR3 protein. Here the sample spans 50,000 to 65,000 distinct CDR3 sequences, 20% to 25% being singletons. To note about this clonotype: The antigen is undetermined.

Trimming stripped 5 bases from V and 3 bases from J, with 18 bases between. This CDR3 comprises 16 residues. Germline assignment: CDR1 MNHEY and CDR2 SVGEGT. The sample in question was CD8+ T cells from cultured PBMCs, obtained from culture after CMV antigen stimulation. This sequence was found in a human donor in good health (CMV status not recorded). Some clones in this sample may be carry-over from other donors' samples. The rearrangement joins TRBV6-2 or TRBV6-3 to TRBJ2-3, with D hard to call. CDR3: CASSPRSVSITDTQYF. The CDR3 DNA follows: TGTGCCAGCAGTCCCCGATCGGTTTCTATAACAGATACGCAGTATTTT.